The present T cell receptor beta chain was sequenced within a study of CD8 T cells in Susac syndrome. Study-wide results and caveats: A relatively small number of individuals underwent TCR sequencing and HLA analysis.

This CDR3 spans 15 amino acids. V shed 6 bases, J shed 8 bases, and the junction held 9 bases outside the gene matches. The germline gives CDR1 SGHVS, CDR2 FNYEAQ. Blood CD8+ and CD4+ T cells underwent high-throughput TCR beta sequencing. Negative isolation yielded the CD8+ and CD4+ T cells, while FACS enriched the TEMRA cells. As regards this clonotype: Its antigen is not known.

Reverse transcription of about 0.5 to 1 ug RNA was carried out with random hexamers. The immunoSEQ assay covered 54 Vbeta and 13 Jbeta segments for CDR3. TCRdb recomputed calls from the immunoSEQ multiplex PCR reads with MiXCR, one row per CDR3 protein. The sample carries 200,000 to 250,000 distinct CDR3 sequences, 80% to 95% recorded once. V gene TRBV7-6 combines with J gene TRBJ2-1; TRBD2 aligns across 11 bases. The TCR comes from a human donor with multiple sclerosis. Sequencing was done on a sample of CD8+ T cells from PBMCs. CDR3 DNA: TGTGCCAGCAGAACTAGCGGGAGTGGCGTCGATGAGCAGTTCTTC. It is translated as CASRTSGSGVDEQFF.